This paragraph reports one TCR beta chain. Its matching antigen is unknown. PCR was performed using 60 Vbeta and 13 Jbeta primers. Generated by immunoSEQ multiplex PCR, the TCRdb table keeps only in-frame clones and is missing some. Here the sample spans about 120,000 clones, 80% being singletons. This specimen comes from a study of cytomegalovirus exposure and HLA in healthy donors. Whole-study findings and limits: Later analysis identified a missense DCLRE1C variant that was linked to TCR beta V- and J-gene trimming. A later look showed TCR association rates differing by HLA locus, highest for DRB1 and lowest for HLA-C. Later analysis indicated greater clonal expansion among HLA-associated TCR beta chains than among equally common other chains.

The TCR sequence derives from a female donor in good health and CMV-seropositive. Input material: PBMCs.

CDR3 amino acids: CASSDDGDYGYTF. CDR3 DNA: TGTGCCAGCAGTGATGACGGGGACTATGGCTACACCTTC. This sequence joins TRBV2 and TRBJ1-2; D ambiguous. Germline assignment: CDR1 SNHLY and CDR2 FYNNEI. The CDR3 has 13 residues. Trimming took off 3 bases at V and 3 bases at J, with 8 bases between the two ends. Full variable domain (rest looked up from reference TRBV2 and TRBJ1-2): EPEVTQTPSHQVTQMGQEVILRCVPISNHLYFYWYRQILGQKVEFLVSFYNNEISEKSEIFDDQFSVERPDGSNFTLKIRSTKLEDSAMYFCASSDDGDYGYTFGSGTRLTVV.